Shown below are 5 T cell receptor beta chains from a single sample sequenced in a study of cytomegalovirus exposure and HLA in healthy donors. The PCR was carried out with 60 Vbeta primers and 13 Jbeta primers. Data came from immunoSEQ multiplex PCR; TCRdb stores just in-frame clones and leaves some out. The sample yields about 93,000 clones, around four fifths seen once. Specimen: PBMCs. The receptors were sampled from a boy younger than 18 in good health and CMV-seronegative.

J is TRBJ2-1 and V is TRBV7-3; D unresolved. V was pared by 3 bases and J by 7 bases, with 10 bases between. Germline V gene data show CDR1 as SGHTA and CDR2 as FQGTGA. The CDR3 is made up of 13 amino acids. This CDR3 reads CASSFSNLNEQFF. In DNA form, the CDR3 reads TGTGCCAGCAGCTTTAGTAACTTGAATGAGCAGTTCTTC. The variable domain in full, completed from reference TRBV7-3 and TRBJ2-1, reads GAGVSQTPSNKVTEKGKYVELRCDPISGHTALYWYRQSLGQGPEFLIYFQGTGAADDSGLPNDRFFAVRPEGSVSTLKIQRTERGDSAVYLCASSFSNLNEQFFGPGTRLTVL.

This sequence joins TRBV28 and TRBJ1-6; D is perhaps TRBD1 (6 bases). Trimming removed 7 bases at V and 8 bases at J, with 12 bases between. CDR1 is MDHEN, CDR2 SYDVKM, per germline. This CDR3 region has 13 residues. The CDR3 sequence is CASIQGGDSPLHF. The DNA for the CDR3 is TGTGCCAGCATACAGGGTGGGGATTCACCCCTCCACTTT.

The chain is built from TRBV5-8 and TRBJ2-1, with 7 bases that match TRBD2. The CDR3 contains 17 residues. Germline CDR1 and CDR2: SGHTS and YDEGEE. Trimming at V came to 1 base and at J to 0 bases, leaving 7 bases not matched to a gene. Written as DNA, the CDR3 is TGTGCCAGCAGCTTGTACAGAGCGGGAAGCTCCTACAATGAGCAGTTCTTC. Its protein is CASSLYRAGSSYNEQFF. Full variable domain (remainder filled in from reference TRBV5-8 and TRBJ2-1): EAGVTQSPTHLIKTRGQQATLRCSPISGHTSVYWYQQALGLGLQFLLWYDEGEERNRGNFPPRFSGRQFPNYSSELNVNALELEDSALYLCASSLYRAGSSYNEQFFGPGTRLTVL.

This clone has only one observation. At one end the junction does not follow the germline gene, possibly because of a read error. This sequence joins TRBV9 and TRBJ1-2; D not resolved. The CDR3 is 15 amino acids. From germline, CDR1 is SGDLS and CDR2 YYNGEE. The CDR3 coding sequence is TGTGCCAGCACCGTAATATCGACAAGCACGGATGGCTACACCTTC. It encodes CASTVISTSTDGYTF.

V gene TRBV30 combines with J gene TRBJ1-1; possible D gene TRBD1, 6 bases. The V end lost 3 bases, the J end lost 0 bases, and 23 bases lay between the germline ends. This CDR3 spans 18 amino acids. Germline lookup yields CDR1 GTSNPN and CDR2 SVGIG (reference sequence). The CDR3 DNA reads as TGTGCCTGGAGCCCCCTCCAGGGGACGAGGCCACTGAACACTGAAGCTTTCTTT. Amino acid sequence: CAWSPLQGTRPLNTEAFF.